Below are 5 T cell receptor beta chains sequenced from a single sample in a study of molecular identifiers for immune sequencing clone quantification (dated by TCRdb to between 2018 and 2020). Libraries were prepared through PCR. The instrument given in TCRdb is Illumina HiSeq 4000. TCRdb passed the public sequencing reads through fastp at Q25 and MiXCR, retaining productive beta sequences. Rows merge per CDR3 protein into single entries with the most common DNA and genes. The sample table records over 60,000 distinct CDR3 sequences; over 15% of these occur just once. Clones ranked in the top ten supply around 1.4% of the sample. What was sequenced was naive CD8+ T cells from blood, with Jurkat cell RNA spiked in. Sample cell subset or site, as interpreted from the label and publication: FACS-sorted CD8+CD4-CCR7+CD45RA+ naive T cells. The receptors were gathered from a human donor in good health. Some libraries in this study had Jurkat cell RNA spiked in.

This clonotype appeared many times. J is TRBJ1-5 and V is TRBV7-6; D remains unclear. The V gene lost 3 bases and the J gene lost 6 bases, with 15 bases spanning the gap. Germline V gene sequence: CDR1 SGHVS, CDR2 FNYEAQ. CDR3 length: 15 residues. The CDR3 loop is CASSLNDGPLQPQHF. The CDR3 DNA is TGTGCCAGCAGCTTGAATGACGGTCCGCTTCAGCCCCAGCATTTT.

The V and J genes are TRBV19 and TRBJ2-7; D possibly matches TRBD1 or TRBD2 (5 bases each). The V gene lost 3 bases and the J gene lost 3 bases, with 12 bases spanning the gap. There are 14 residues in the CDR3. Germline CDR1 LNHDA, CDR2 SQIVND (reference sequence). This CDR3 reads CASSIGGLDYEQYF. The CDR3 coding sequence is TGTGCCAGTAGTATTGGGGGTCTAGACTACGAGCAGTACTTC.

This clonotype was recorded once. A read error is possible here, since a much larger clone lies one base away. As the CDR3 is not closed by the conserved phenylalanine or tryptophan, this likely results from a read error. This chain connects TRBV19 to TRBJ1-1, with D perhaps TRBD1 (5 bases). CDR1 and CDR2 (germline): LNHDA, SQIVND (reference sequence). This CDR3 comprises 14 residues. Trimming pared 5 bases from V and 4 bases from J, leaving 14 bases between. The CDR3 nucleotides read TGTGCCAGTAGTTGGGGGATGGAGGTCACTGAAGCTTTCTCT. It encodes CASSWGMEVTEAFS.

Regarding this clonotype: A much larger clone differs by one base, so this may be a read error. This chain links TRBV27 with TRBJ2-3; perhaps TRBD2 as D (5 bases). This CDR3 contains 16 residues. Germline values: CDR1 MNHEY, CDR2 SMNVEV (reference sequence). CDR3: CASRDQAAGGTDMQYF. DNA for the CDR3: TGTGCCAGCAGAGACCAAGCCGCAGGAGGTACAGATATGCAGTATTTT.

This clonotype was picked up many times. This chain connects TRBV28 to TRBJ2-4; 7 bases agree with TRBD1. J lost 0 bases, V lost 4 bases, and 3 bases had no gene match. Germline V CDR1 and CDR2: MDHEN, SYDVKM. CDR3 length equals 15 residues. The CDR3 DNA sequence: TGTGCCAGCAGTTCCCGGACAGGAGCCAAAAACATTCAGTACTTC. Translation: CASSSRTGAKNIQYF.